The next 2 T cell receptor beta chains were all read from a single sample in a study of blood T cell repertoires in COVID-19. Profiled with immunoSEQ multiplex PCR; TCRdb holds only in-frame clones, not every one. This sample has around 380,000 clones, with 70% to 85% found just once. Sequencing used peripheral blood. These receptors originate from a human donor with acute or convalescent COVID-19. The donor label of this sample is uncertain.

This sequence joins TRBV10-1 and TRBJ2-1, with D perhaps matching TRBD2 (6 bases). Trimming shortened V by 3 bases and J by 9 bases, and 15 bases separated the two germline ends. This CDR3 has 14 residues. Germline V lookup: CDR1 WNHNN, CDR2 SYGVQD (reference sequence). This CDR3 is CASSDSGVNSEQFF. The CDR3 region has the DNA TGCGCCAGCAGTGATTCGGGAGTGAATAGTGAGCAGTTCTTC.

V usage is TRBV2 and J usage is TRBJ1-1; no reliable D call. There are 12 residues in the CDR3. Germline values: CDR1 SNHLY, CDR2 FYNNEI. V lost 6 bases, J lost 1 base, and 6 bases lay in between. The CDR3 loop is CASRVENTEAFF. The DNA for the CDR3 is TGTGCCAGCAGGGTAGAGAACACTGAAGCTTTCTTT.